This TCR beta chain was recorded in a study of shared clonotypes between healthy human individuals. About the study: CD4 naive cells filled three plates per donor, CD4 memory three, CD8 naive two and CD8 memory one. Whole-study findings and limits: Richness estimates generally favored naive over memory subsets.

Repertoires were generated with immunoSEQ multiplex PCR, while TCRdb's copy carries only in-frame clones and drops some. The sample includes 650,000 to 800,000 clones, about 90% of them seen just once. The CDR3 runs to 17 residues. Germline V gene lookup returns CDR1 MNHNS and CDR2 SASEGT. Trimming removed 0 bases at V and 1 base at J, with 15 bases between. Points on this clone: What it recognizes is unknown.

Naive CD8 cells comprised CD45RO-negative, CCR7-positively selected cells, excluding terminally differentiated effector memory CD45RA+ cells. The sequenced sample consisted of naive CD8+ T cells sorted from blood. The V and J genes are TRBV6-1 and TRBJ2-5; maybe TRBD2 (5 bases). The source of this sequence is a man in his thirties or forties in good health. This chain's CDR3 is CASSEANDYRVQETQYF. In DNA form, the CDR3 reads TGTGCCAGCAGTGAAGCTAACGACTATAGGGTCCAAGAGACCCAGTACTTC.